This TCR beta chain stems from a study of T cell responses to AZD1222 COVID-19 vaccine. V dropped 0 bases and J dropped 8; count of bases not matched to a gene: 14. Germline-derived CDR1 and CDR2 are LGHDT and YNNKEL (reference sequence). CDR3 size: 17 residues. The repertoire was sequenced with immunoSEQ multiplex PCR; TCRdb's copy has only in-frame clones and lacks some. The sample yields 100,000 to 150,000 clones, around 90% seen once. As concerns this clone: No antigen is known for it.

The study's findings and limits: It was only a handful of AZD1222 recipients who were seropositive at baseline. Donors were mostly white British, more females; clonal diversity possibly underestimated.

This chain uses TRBV3-1 (or the pseudogene TRBV3-2) with TRBJ1-2, with 8 bases fitting TRBD1. This specimen consisted of peripheral blood, obtained on day 0 of AZD1222 vaccination. The source is an adult in good health. CDR3 sequence: CASSQEGLLQGVGGYTF. The CDR3 DNA sequence: TGTGCCAGCAGCCAAGAAGGCCTTTTACAGGGGGTTGGGGGCTACACCTTC.